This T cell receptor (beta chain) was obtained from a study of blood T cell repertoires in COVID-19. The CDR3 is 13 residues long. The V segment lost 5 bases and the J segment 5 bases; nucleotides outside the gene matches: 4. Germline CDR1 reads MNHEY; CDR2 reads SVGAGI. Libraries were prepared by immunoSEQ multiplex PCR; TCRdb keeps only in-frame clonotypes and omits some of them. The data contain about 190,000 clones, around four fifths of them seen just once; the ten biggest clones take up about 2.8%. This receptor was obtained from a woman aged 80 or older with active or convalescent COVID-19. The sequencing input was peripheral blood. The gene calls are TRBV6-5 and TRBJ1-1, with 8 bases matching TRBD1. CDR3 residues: CASSQGARTEAFF. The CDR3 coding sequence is TGTGCCAGCAGTCAGGGGGCGCGTACTGAAGCTTTCTTT.